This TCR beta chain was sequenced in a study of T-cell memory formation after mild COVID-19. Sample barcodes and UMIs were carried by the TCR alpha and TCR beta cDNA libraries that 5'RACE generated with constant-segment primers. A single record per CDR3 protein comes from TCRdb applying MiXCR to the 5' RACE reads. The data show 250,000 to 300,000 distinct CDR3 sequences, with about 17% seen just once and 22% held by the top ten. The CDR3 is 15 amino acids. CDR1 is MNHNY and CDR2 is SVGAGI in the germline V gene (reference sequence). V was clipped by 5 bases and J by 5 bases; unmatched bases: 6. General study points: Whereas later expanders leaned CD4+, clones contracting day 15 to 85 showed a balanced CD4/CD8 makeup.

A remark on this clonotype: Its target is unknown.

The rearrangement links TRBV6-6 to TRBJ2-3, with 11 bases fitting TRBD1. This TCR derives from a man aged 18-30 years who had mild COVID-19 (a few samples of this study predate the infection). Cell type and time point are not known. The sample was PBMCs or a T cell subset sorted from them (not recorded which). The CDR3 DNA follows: TGTGCCAGCAGTCTCTGGACAGGGGGCATAGATACGCAGTATTTT. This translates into CASSLWTGGIDTQYF.